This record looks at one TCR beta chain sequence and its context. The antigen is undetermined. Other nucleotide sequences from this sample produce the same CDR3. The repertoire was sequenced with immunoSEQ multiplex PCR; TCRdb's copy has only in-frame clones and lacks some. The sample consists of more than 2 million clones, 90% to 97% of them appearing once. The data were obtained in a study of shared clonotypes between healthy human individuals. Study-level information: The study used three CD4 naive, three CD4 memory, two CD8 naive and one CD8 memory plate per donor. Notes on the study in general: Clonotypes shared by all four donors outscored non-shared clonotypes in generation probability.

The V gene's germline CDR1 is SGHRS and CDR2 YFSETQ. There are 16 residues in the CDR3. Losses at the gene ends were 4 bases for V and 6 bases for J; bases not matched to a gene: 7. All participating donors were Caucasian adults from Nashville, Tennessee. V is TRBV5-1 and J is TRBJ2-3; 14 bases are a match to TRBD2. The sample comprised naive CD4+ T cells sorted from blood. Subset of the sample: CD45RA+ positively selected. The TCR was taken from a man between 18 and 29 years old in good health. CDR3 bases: TGCGCCAGCAGCCCTGGACTAGCGGGAGGACCTGATACGCAGTATTTT. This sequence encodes CASSPGLAGGPDTQYF.